This TCR beta chain was retrieved from a study of shared clonotypes between healthy human individuals. Study outcomes and limitations: Expectations were that clonotype sharing among donors would be affected by sequencing depth.

As to this clone: Its antigen is unknown.

Germline CDR1 reads SGHTA; CDR2 reads FQGTGA. Trimming pared 2 bases from V and 6 bases from J, leaving 11 bases between. The CDR3 runs 14 residues. When samples were unsorted, around 83 million PBMCs were used for genomic DNA. Clones were sequenced by immunoSEQ multiplex PCR, and TCRdb holds only the in-frame ones, with some missing. This sample carries around 530,000 clones, just over 75% of them seen once, and the ten largest clones take more than 10%. The J gene is TRBJ2-1, the V gene TRBV7-3; TRBD1 might be the D (6 bases). The source of this sequence is a woman aged 40-49 years in good health. Some clones in this sample may be carry-over from other donors' samples. The specimen was PBMCs. The chain's CDR3 is CASSLFGGRNEQFF. Here the CDR3 DNA reads TGTGCCAGCAGCTTATTTGGGGGCCGCAATGAGCAGTTCTTC.